This T cell receptor beta chain is drawn from a study of T-cell memory formation after mild COVID-19. For the study at large: Clustering of TCRs was largely donor specific.

The 5'RACE method, run with constant-segment primers, produced TCR alpha and TCR beta cDNA libraries (carrying sample barcodes and UMIs). TCRdb recomputed calls from the 5' RACE reads with MiXCR, one row per CDR3 protein. This table has 400,000 to 500,000 distinct CDR3 sequences, about 19% appearing once. Remarks on this clonotype: What it binds is unknown.

Trimming cost V 6 bases and J 3 bases; bases outside gene matches: 8. In germline, CDR1 is MDHEN, CDR2 SYDVKM. The CDR3 is 15 residues long. Points from the study as a whole: Pre-infection memory harbored some responding clones, suggesting cross-reactive memory joined. Second-wave clones peaking on day 37 lacked confirmed SARS-CoV-2 specificity.

This receptor was identified in an adult woman who had mild COVID-19 (a few samples of this study predate the infection). Cell type and time point are not known. The sequencing sample was made of PBMCs or a T cell subset sorted from them (not recorded which). The rearrangement joins TRBV28 to TRBJ2-5; TRBD1 matches 9 bases. The CDR3: CASRLPGTGKETQYF. The CDR3 DNA follows: TGTGCCAGCAGACTTCCCGGGACAGGGAAAGAGACCCAGTACTTC.